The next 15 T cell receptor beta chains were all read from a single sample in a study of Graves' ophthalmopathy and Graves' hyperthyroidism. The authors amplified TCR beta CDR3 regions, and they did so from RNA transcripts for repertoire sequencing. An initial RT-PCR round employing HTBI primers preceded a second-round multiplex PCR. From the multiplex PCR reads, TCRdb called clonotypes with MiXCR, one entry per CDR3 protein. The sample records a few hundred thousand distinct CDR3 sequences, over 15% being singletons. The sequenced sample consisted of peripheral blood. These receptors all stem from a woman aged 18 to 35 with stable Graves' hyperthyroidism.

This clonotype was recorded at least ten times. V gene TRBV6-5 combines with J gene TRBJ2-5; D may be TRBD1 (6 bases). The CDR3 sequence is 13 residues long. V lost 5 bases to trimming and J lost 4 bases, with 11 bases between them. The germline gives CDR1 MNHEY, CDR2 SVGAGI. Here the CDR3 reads CASSNLGGETQYF. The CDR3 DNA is TGTGCCAGCAGTAACTTAGGGGGAGAGACCCAGTACTTC.

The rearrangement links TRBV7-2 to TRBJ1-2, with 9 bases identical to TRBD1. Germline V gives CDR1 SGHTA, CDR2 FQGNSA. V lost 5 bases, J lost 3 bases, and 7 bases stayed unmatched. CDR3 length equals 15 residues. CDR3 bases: TGTGCCAGCAGCCTATGGACAGGGGCGGACTATGGCTACACCTTC. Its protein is CASSLWTGADYGYTF.

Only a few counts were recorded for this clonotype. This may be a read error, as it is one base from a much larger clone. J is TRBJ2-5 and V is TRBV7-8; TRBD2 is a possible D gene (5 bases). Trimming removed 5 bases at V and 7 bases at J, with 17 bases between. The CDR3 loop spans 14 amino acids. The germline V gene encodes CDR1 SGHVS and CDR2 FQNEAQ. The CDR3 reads CASSATRVVMTQYF. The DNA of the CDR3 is TGTGCCAGCAGCGCAACTAGGGTTGTAATGACCCAGTACTTC.

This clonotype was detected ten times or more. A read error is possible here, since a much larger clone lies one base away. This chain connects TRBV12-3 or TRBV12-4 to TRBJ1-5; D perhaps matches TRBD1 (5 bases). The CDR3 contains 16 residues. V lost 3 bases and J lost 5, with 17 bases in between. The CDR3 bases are TGTGCCAGCAGTTTCAGACAGAGGTTAACCGATCAGCCCCAGCATTTT. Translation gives CASSFRQRLTDQPQHF.

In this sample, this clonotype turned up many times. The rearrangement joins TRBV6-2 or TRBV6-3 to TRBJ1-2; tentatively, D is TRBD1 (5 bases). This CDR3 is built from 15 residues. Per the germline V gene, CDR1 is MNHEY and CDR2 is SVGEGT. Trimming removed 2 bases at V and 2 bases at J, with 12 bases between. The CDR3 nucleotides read TGTGCCAGCAGTTACCCCGCAGGGATGAACTATGGCTACACCTTC. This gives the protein CASSYPAGMNYGYTF.

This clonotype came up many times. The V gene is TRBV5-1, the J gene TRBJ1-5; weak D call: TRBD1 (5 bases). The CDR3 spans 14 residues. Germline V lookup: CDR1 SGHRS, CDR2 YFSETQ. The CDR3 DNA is TGCGGCCTGGGCAGGGCGGGGAGCAATCAGCCCCAGCATTTT. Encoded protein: CGLGRAGSNQPQHF. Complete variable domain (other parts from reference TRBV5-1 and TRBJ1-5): KAGVTQTPRYLIKTRGQQVTLSCSPISGHRSVSWYQQTPGQGLQFLFEYFSETQRNKGNFPGRFSGRQFSNSRSEMNVSTLELGDSALYLCGLGRAGSNQPQHFGDGTRLSIL.

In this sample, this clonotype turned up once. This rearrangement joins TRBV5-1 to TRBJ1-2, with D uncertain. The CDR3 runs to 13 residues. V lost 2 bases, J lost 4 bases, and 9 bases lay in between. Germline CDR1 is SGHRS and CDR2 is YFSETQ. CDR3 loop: CASSLQQTYGYTF. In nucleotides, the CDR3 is TGCGCCAGCAGCTTACAACAGACCTATGGCTACACCTTC.

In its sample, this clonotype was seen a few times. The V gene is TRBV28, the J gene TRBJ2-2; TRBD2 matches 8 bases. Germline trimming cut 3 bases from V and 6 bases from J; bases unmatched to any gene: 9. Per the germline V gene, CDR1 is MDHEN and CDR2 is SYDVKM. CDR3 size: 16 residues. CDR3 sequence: CASSFWGREGAGELFF. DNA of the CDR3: TGTGCCAGCAGTTTCTGGGGTCGGGAGGGTGCCGGGGAGCTGTTTTTT.

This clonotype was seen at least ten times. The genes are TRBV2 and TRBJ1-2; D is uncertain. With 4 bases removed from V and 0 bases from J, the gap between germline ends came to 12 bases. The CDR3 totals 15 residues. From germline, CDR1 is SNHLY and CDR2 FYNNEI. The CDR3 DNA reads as TGTGCCAGCAGTGCTATATTCAGGCCTAACTATGGCTACACCTTC. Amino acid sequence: CASSAIFRPNYGYTF.

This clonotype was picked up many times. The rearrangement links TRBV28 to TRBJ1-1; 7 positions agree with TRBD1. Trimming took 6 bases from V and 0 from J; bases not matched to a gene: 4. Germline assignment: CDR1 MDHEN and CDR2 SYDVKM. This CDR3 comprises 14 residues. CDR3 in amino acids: CASSTDRLNTEAFF. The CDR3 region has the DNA TGTGCCAGCAGCACGGACAGGCTGAACACTGAAGCTTTCTTT.

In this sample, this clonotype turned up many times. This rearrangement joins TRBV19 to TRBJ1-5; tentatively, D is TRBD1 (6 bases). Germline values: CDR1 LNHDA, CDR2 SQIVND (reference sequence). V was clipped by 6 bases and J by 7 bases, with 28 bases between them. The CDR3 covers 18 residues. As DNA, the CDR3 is TGTGCCAGTAGGTACACGGGCCTGCAGGGGCCTCGGGGACAGCCCCAGCATTTT. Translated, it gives CASRYTGLQGPRGQPQHF.

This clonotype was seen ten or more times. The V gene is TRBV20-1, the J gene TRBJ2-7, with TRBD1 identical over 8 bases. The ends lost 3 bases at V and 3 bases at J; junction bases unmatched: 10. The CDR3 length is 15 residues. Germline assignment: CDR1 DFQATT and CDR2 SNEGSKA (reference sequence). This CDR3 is CSARGGQEIFYEQYF. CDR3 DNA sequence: TGCAGTGCTAGGGGGGGACAGGAGATTTTCTACGAGCAGTACTTC.

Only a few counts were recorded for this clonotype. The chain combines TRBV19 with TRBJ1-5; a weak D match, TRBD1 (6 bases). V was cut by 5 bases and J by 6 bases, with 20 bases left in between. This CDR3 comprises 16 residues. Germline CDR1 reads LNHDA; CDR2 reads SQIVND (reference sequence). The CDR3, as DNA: TGTGCCAGTAGTCCCAAGTCGGCCCAGGGGAGTCAGCCCCAGCATTTT. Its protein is CASSPKSAQGSQPQHF.

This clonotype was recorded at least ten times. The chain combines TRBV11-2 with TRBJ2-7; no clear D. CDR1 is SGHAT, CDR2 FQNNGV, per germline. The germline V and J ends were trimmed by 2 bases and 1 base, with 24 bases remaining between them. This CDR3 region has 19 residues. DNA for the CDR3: TGTGCCAGCAGCTTATTAGGCAGATTATCGATGACTGGTTCCTACGAGCAGTACTTC. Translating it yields CASSLLGRLSMTGSYEQYF.

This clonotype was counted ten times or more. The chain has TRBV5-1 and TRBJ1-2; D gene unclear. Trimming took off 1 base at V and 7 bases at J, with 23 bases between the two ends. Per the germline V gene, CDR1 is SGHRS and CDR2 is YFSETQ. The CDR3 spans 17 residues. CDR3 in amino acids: CASSLLPPGLFVGGYTF. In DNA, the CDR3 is TGCGCCAGCAGCTTGTTACCCCCGGGTCTTTTCGTCGGTGGCTACACCTTC.